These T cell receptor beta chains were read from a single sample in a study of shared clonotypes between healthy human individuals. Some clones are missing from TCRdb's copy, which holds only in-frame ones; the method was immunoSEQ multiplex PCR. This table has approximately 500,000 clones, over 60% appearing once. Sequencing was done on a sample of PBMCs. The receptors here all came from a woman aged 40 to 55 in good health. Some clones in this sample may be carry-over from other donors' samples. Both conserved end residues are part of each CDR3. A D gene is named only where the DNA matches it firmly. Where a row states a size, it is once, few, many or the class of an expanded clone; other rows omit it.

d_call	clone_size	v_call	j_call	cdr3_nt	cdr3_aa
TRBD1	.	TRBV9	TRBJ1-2	TGTGCCAGCAGCGTAGGGGACAGTACTGCCTATGGCTACACCTTC	CASSVGDSTAYGYTF
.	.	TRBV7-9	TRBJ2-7	TGTGCCAGCAGCTTAAGGGGGGTCGGATCCTACGAGCAGTACTTC	CASSLRGVGSYEQYF
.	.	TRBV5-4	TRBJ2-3	TGTGCCAGCAGCTTGGGTTTCGGGACTAGCACAGATACGCAGTATTTT	CASSLGFGTSTDTQYF
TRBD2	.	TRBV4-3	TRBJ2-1	TGCGCCAGCAGCCCAGGGCTAGCGGGAGGGTACAATGAGCAGTTCTTC	CASSPGLAGGYNEQFF
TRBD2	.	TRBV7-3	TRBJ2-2	TGTGCCAGCAGCTCTGGACTAGCGAACACCGGGGAGCTGTTTTTT	CASSSGLANTGELFF
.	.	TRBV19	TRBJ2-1	TGTGCCAGTAGTGATTGGCTAACTTACAATGAGCAGTTCTTC	CASSDWLTYNEQFF
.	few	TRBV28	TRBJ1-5	TGTGCCAGCAGTTATTTACCCCGAAGCAATCAGCCCCAGCATTTT	CASSYLPRSNQPQHF
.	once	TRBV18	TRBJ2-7	TGTGCCAGCTCACCACCGGTTACCGAGGCGGCCGAGCAGTACTTC	CASSPPVTEAAEQYF
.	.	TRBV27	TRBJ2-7	TGTGCCAGCAAAAACAGGGGGGGGCCCTACGAGCAGTACTTC	CASKNRGGPYEQYF
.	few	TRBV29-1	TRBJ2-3	TGCAGCGTAACGGCTAGCACAGATACGCAGTATTTT	CSVTASTDTQYF
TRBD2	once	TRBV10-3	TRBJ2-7	TGTGCCATCAGTGGACTAGCGGGAGTCAGTGAGCAGTACTTC	CAISGLAGVSEQYF
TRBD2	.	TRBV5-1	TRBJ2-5	TGCGCCAGCAGCTCGACTAGCGGGATGTGGACCCAGTACTTC	CASSSTSGMWTQYF
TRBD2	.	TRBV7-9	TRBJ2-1	TGTGCCAGCAGCTTCGTCGGTAGCGGGAGTAGAAATGAGCAGTTCTTC	CASSFVGSGSRNEQFF
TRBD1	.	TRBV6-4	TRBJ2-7	TGTGCCAGCGCGGACAGGAGCTACGAGCAGTACTTC	CASADRSYEQYF
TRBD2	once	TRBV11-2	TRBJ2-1	TGTGCCAGCAGCTTAGAGCTAGCGGCTGAGGAGCAGTTCTTC	CASSLELAAEEQFF
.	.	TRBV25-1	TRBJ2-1	TGTGCCAGCAGCCAAAGAAGGTCCTACAATGAGCAGTTCTTC	CASSQRRSYNEQFF
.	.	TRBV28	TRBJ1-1	TGTGCCAGCAGTTTCAGGGTATCTGAAGCTTTCTTT	CASSFRVSEAFF
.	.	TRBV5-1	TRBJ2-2	TGCGCCAGCAGCCCGTCTGGTCCCGGGGAGCTGTTTTTT	CASSPSGPGELFF
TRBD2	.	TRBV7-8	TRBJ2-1	TGTGCCAGCAGCTCCGGACTAGCGGGTTTGGGGGAGCAGTTCTTC	CASSSGLAGLGEQFF
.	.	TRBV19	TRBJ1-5	TGTGCCAGTAGTATAGATGGGGAATTCGGCAATCAGCCCCAGCATTTT	CASSIDGEFGNQPQHF
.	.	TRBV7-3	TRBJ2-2	TGTGCCAGCAGCCCGGGACACGTCACCGGGGAGCTGTTTTTT	CASSPGHVTGELFF
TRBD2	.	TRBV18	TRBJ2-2	TGTGCCAGCTCACCAACCACTAGCGGGAGTGCCACCGGGGAGCTGTTTTTT	CASSPTTSGSATGELFF
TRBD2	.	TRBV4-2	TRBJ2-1	TGTGCCAGCAGCCAGGGTCACTTCGAGCGGGAGATTGATGAGCAGTTCTTC	CASSQGHFEREIDEQFF
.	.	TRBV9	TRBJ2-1	TGTGCCAGCAGCGAGACATCCTACAATGAGCAGTTCTTC	CASSETSYNEQFF
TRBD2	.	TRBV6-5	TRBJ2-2	TGTGCCAGCAGACGGACTAGCGGGAGTTTGGAGCTGTTTTTT	CASRRTSGSLELFF
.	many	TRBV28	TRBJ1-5	TGTGCCAGCAGTTTTTCTATTCAGCAGCATAGCAATCAGCCCCAGCATTTT	CASSFSIQQHSNQPQHF
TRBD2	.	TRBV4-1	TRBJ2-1	TGCGCCAGCAGCCACGGGAGGCACGACTCCTACAATGAGCAGTTCTTC	CASSHGRHDSYNEQFF
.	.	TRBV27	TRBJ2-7	TGTGCCAGCAGCATCACAGGGCCCTACGAGCAGTACTTC	CASSITGPYEQYF
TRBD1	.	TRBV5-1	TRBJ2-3	TGCGCCAGCAGTCAGCCCGACGAGGGGGCCACAGATACGCAGTATTTT	CASSQPDEGATDTQYF
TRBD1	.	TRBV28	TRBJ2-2	TGTGCCAGCAGTCCCGGGACAGGGTTCACCGGGGAGCTGTTTTTT	CASSPGTGFTGELFF
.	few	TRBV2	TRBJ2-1	TGTGCCAGCAACCCCGAGTTAAGAGACAATGAGCAGTTCTTC	CASNPELRDNEQFF
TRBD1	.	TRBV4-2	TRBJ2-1	TGTGCCAGCAGCCAAGATCCTTGGGCCGACAGGGTCAATGAGCAGTTCTTC	CASSQDPWADRVNEQFF
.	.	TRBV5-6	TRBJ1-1	TGTGCCAGCAGCTCGATCGGGGACCCCCTGTTT	CASSSIGDPLF
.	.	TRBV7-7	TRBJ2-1	TGTGCTAGCAGCCCTGGGTCAATTTCCTACAATGAGCAGTTCTTC	CASSPGSISYNEQFF
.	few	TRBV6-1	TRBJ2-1	TGTGCCAGCAGTGAACCCTCACAGGGCTACAATGAGCAGTTCTTC	CASSEPSQGYNEQFF
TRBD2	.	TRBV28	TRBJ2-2	TGTGCCAGCATCACGGCGGGACTAGCGGGTACCGGGGAGCTGTTTTTT	CASITAGLAGTGELFF
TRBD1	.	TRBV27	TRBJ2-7	TGTGCCAGCAGTTTATCGGGACAGAACTCCTACGAGCAGTACTTC	CASSLSGQNSYEQYF
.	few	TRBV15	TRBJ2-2	TGTGCCACCAGCAGAGAAGGGGTGGACACCGGGGAGCTGTTTTTT	CATSREGVDTGELFF
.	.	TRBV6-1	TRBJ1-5	TGTGCCAGCAGTGAAAGGTCGGGGTATCAGCCCCAGCATTTT	CASSERSGYQPQHF
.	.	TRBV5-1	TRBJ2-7	TGCGCCAGCAGCCACCCGAGGCCGACTCCATCCTACGAGCAGTACTTC	CASSHPRPTPSYEQYF
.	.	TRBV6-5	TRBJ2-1	TGTGCCAGCAGAGGAGACACCTACAATGAGCAGTTCTTC	CASRGDTYNEQFF
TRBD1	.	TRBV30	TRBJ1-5	TGTGCCTGGAGTGGGGGACAGGGGTCCGAACAGCCCCAGCATTTT	CAWSGGQGSEQPQHF
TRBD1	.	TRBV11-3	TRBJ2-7	TGTGCCAGCAGGGGGACAGGTCCCTACGAGCAGTACTTC	CASRGTGPYEQYF
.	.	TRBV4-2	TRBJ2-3	TGTGCCAGCAGCCAAAGGGAGGCTTCCTCAGATACGCAGTATTTT	CASSQREASSDTQYF
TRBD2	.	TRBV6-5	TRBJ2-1	TGTGCCACAGGGACTAGCGAGTACAATGAGCAGTTCTTC	CATGTSEYNEQFF
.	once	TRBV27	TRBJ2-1	TGTGCCAGCAGTTTAGGTCGGGGCCACCAGTTCTTC	CASSLGRGHQFF
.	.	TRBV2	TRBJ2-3	TGTGCCAGCAGCTTAGAGTCCGCAAGCACAGATACGCAGTATTTT	CASSLESASTDTQYF
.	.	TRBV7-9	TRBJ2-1	TGTGCCAGCAGCCTCGGTGACATAGGAAATGAGCAGTTCTTC	CASSLGDIGNEQFF
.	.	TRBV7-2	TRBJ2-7	TGTGCCAGCAGCTTAAACAGACGGAGCCCCTACGAGCAGTACTTC	CASSLNRRSPYEQYF
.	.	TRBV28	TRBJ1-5	TGTGCCAGCAGTTTAAGGGCAGGGCATCAGCCCCAGCATTTT	CASSLRAGHQPQHF
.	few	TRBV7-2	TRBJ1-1	TGTGCCAGCAGCTTGTGGGGGAAGACTGAAGCTTTCTTT	CASSLWGKTEAFF
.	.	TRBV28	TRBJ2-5	TGTGCCAGCAGTACCCAAGAGACCCAGTACTTC	CASSTQETQYF